The 28 T cell receptor beta chains given below trace back to one sample, sequenced in a study of blood T cell repertoires in COVID-19. The protocol was immunoSEQ multiplex PCR, while the TCRdb copy is restricted to in-frame clones and leaves out a portion. The table shows some 45,000 clones, with about 85% occurring only once. Sequences were obtained from peripheral blood. The receptors originated from a woman of 80 years or more with acute or convalescent COVID-19.

This clone was found once. The chain couples TRBV25-1 to TRBJ1-6, with 8 bases lining up with TRBD1. V lost 4 bases, J lost 7 bases, and 3 bases stayed unmatched. The CDR3 is 14 residues long. Germline CDR1 and CDR2: MGHDK and SYGVNS. CDR3: CASSVTGGNSPLHF. DNA of the CDR3: TGTGCCAGCAGTGTTACAGGGGGGAATTCACCCCTCCACTTT. The whole variable domain, filled in from reference TRBV25-1 and TRBJ1-6, reads EADIYQTPRYLVIGTGKKITLECSQTMGHDKMYWYQQDPGMELHLIHYSYGVNSTEKGDLSSESTVSRIRTEHFPLTLESARPSHTSQYLCASSVTGGNSPLHFGNGTRLTVT.

In DNA form, the CDR3 reads TGTGCCAGCAGCCAGACTAGCGGGATTCAGTTCTTC. Translation gives CASSQTSGIQFF. V and J are TRBV28 and TRBJ2-1, with TRBD2 matching over 11 bases. After removal of 6 bases from V and 13 bases from J, the junction contained 5 bases not matched to a gene. The CDR3 consists of 12 residues. Germline V gene sequence: CDR1 MDHEN, CDR2 SYDVKM.

The table lists this clone with a count of one. The V call is TRBV19, the J call TRBJ1-2; 7 nucleotides match TRBD1. Per the germline V gene, CDR1 is LNHDA and CDR2 is SQIVND (reference sequence). The V gene end was trimmed by 7 bases and the J gene end by 0 bases; junction bases not matched to a gene: 5. The CDR3 consists of 14 residues. The CDR3: CASKSGTANYGYTF. CDR3 DNA: TGTGCCAGTAAATCCGGGACAGCTAACTATGGCTACACCTTC.

This rearrangement joins TRBV7-6 to TRBJ1-1, with TRBD1 as a possible D gene (5 bases). The CDR3 contains 15 residues. V was trimmed by 2 bases and J by 3 bases, leaving 13 bases between them. Per the germline V gene, CDR1 is SGHVS and CDR2 is FNYEAQ. The CDR3 DNA follows: TGTGCCAGCAGCTTAAGGTTTTCGGGGGACACTGAAGCTTTCTTT. This translates into CASSLRFSGDTEAFF.

V and J are TRBV5-4 and TRBJ2-3; TRBD1 aligns across 9 bases. V lost 3 bases and J lost 4; bases outside the gene matches: 9. The CDR3 has 16 amino acids. Germline V gene lookup returns CDR1 SGHNT and CDR2 YYREEE (reference sequence). The CDR3 protein is CASSSPGQGGSDTQYF. In nucleotides, the CDR3 is TGTGCCAGCAGCTCTCCGGGACAGGGAGGGTCAGATACGCAGTATTTT.

This clone has just a few counts. The J gene is TRBJ2-7, the V gene TRBV18; D gene uncertain. The V and J ends lost 3 bases and 5 bases respectively, with 11 bases between them. This CDR3 is 13 amino acids long. Germline V gene data show CDR1 as KGHSH and CDR2 as LQKENI. The CDR3 bases are TGTGCCAGCTCACCCCCGCTAACGGACGAGCAGTACTTC. This sequence encodes CASSPPLTDEQYF.

This chain joins TRBV6-8 and TRBJ2-7, with 11 bases that match TRBD2. This CDR3 has 14 amino acids. CDR1 and CDR2 (germline): MNHGY, SAAAGT. The trim removed 7 bases at V and 3 bases at J, leaving 5 bases unmatched. This CDR3 is CASIQGTSGYEQYF. In DNA, the CDR3 is TGTGCCAGCATTCAGGGGACTAGCGGCTACGAGCAGTACTTC.

CDR3 in DNA: TGTGCCAGCAGATTCGGGCCAGCGGGAGTGACCGCAGATACGCAGTATTTT. This gives the protein CASRFGPAGVTADTQYF. The rearrangement joins TRBV11-2 to TRBJ2-3, with 8 bases fitting TRBD2. There are 17 residues in the CDR3. V was clipped by 6 bases and J by 4 bases; unmatched bases: 15. CDR1 and CDR2 (germline): SGHAT, FQNNGV.

The chain recombines TRBV4-1 with TRBJ2-3, with 11 bases lining up with TRBD2. Germline V gives CDR1 MGHRA, CDR2 YSYEKL. The V segment lost 0 bases and the J segment 15 bases; nucleotides outside the gene matches: 8. The length of the CDR3 is 14 residues. The CDR3 region is CASSQEVSGTSGYF. The CDR3 DNA is TGCGCCAGCAGCCAAGAGGTTTCCGGGACTAGCGGTTATTTT.

The chain recombines TRBV25-1 with TRBJ1-2; D is undetermined. Germline V gene data show CDR1 as MGHDK and CDR2 as SYGVNS. The CDR3 is 13 amino acids. V was pared by 0 bases and J by 10 bases, with 12 bases between. Here the CDR3 reads CASSEYLNRTYTF. The CDR3 DNA is TGTGCCAGCAGTGAATATCTAAACAGAACCTACACCTTC.

The chain combines TRBV7-9 with TRBJ1-2, with no clear D. V lost 5 bases and J 4 bases, leaving 8 bases between the germline ends. CDR1 SEHNR and CDR2 FQNEAQ come from the germline V gene (reference sequence). The CDR3 covers 12 residues. The DNA for the CDR3 is TGTGCCAGCAGCGAGGGCCCCTATGGCTACACCTTC. Its protein product is CASSEGPYGYTF. Together with reference TRBV7-9 and TRBJ1-2, the CDR3 gives the full variable domain: DTGVSQNPRHKITKRGQNVTFRCDPISEHNRLYWYRQTLGQGPEFLTYFQNEAQLEKSRLLSDRFSAERPKGSFSTLEIQRTEQGDSAMYLCASSEGPYGYTFGSGTRLTVV.

V usage is TRBV6-5 and J usage is TRBJ2-1, with D possibly being TRBD2 (5 bases). V lost 6 bases to trimming and J lost 5 bases, with 11 bases between them. Germline V gene sequence: CDR1 MNHEY, CDR2 SVGAGI. This CDR3 comprises 13 residues. For the CDR3, the DNA is TGTGCCAGCAGCCCGTGGGAGAACAATGAGCAGTTCTTC. Translation: CASSPWENNEQFF.

J is TRBJ2-3 and V is TRBV6-2 or TRBV6-3; D may be TRBD2 (6 bases). The CDR3 is 17 residues long. The germline V gene has CDR1 MNHEY and CDR2 SVGEGT. V was shortened by 0 bases and J by 4 bases, with 17 bases between the two germline ends. The CDR3 region is CASSYSNWRVAADTQYF. CDR3 nucleotide sequence: TGTGCCAGCAGTTACTCGAATTGGAGGGTTGCCGCAGATACGCAGTATTTT.

The genes are TRBV5-4 and TRBJ2-6, with a tentative D call TRBD1 (6 bases). Trimming left V 6 bases short and J 0 bases short, with 7 bases between. The germline gives CDR1 SGHNT, CDR2 YYREEE (reference sequence). The CDR3 length is 14 residues. CDR3 residues: CASTDSSGANVLTF. CDR3 nucleotides: TGTGCCAGCACGGACAGCTCTGGGGCCAACGTCCTGACTTTC. The full variable domain, in which reference TRBV5-4 and TRBJ2-6 provide the parts outside the CDR3, is ETGVTQSPTHLIKTRGQQVTLRCSSQSGHNTVSWYQQALGQGPQFIFQYYREEENGRGNFPPRFSGLQFPNYSSELNVNALELDDSALYLCASTDSSGANVLTFGAGSRLTVL.

This chain joins TRBV28 and TRBJ1-5, with 9 bases lining up with TRBD1. Trimming removed 6 bases from V and 3 bases from J; junction bases left unmatched: 6. Germline CDR1 and CDR2: MDHEN and SYDVKM. The CDR3 runs to 15 residues. CDR3 amino acids: CASSEDRGFNQPQHF. As DNA, the CDR3 is TGTGCCAGCAGCGAGGACAGGGGCTTCAATCAGCCCCAGCATTTT.

The chain uses TRBV10-3 and TRBJ1-6; TRBD1 aligns across 7 bases. The CDR3 has 15 residues. Germline V gives CDR1 ENHRY, CDR2 SYGVKD. Trimming cost V 3 bases and J 9 bases; bases outside gene matches: 8. This CDR3 reads CAISEQGPPFSPLHF. In DNA form, the CDR3 reads TGTGCCATCAGTGAACAGGGGCCCCCGTTTTCACCCCTCCACTTT.

This clone appeared a single time. The chain links TRBV24-1 to TRBJ2-2; 14 bases line up with TRBD2. V lost 3 bases, J lost 10 bases, and 9 bases stayed unmatched. CDR3 length: 17 residues. From germline, CDR1 is KGHDR and CDR2 SFDVKD. The CDR3 DNA follows: TGTGCCACCAGTGATGCGGGGACTAGCGGGAGACTCGCGGAGCTGTTTTTT. Its protein product is CATSDAGTSGRLAELFF.

V and J are TRBV19 and TRBJ2-3, with TRBD1 identical over 8 bases. With 5 bases clipped from V and 3 bases from J, the junction kept 4 bases outside the gene matches. The CDR3 has 14 residues. Germline CDR1 and CDR2: LNHDA and SQIVND (reference sequence). The CDR3 DNA reads TGTGCCAGTAGTCGGACAGGGACTACAGATACGCAGTATTTT. Residues: CASSRTGTTDTQYF.

The V gene is TRBV9, the J gene TRBJ2-7; unclear D gene. The CDR3 is 15 residues long. CDR1 and CDR2 (germline): SGDLS, YYNGEE. V lost 0 bases and J lost 0, with 10 bases in between. The CDR3 region is CASSVGGRNSYEQYF. The CDR3, as DNA: TGTGCCAGCAGCGTAGGAGGTCGGAACTCCTACGAGCAGTACTTC.

The V call is TRBV3-1 (or the pseudogene TRBV3-2), the J call TRBJ2-3; TRBD2 is a possible D gene (5 bases). Trimming cost V 1 base and J 11 bases, with 13 bases left between them. The V gene's germline CDR1 is LGHDT and CDR2 YNNKEL (reference sequence). The CDR3 has 13 residues. CDR3 sequence (DNA): TGTGCCAGCAGCCAAGGGGCTCGGACTTTGCAGTATTTT. Residues: CASSQGARTLQYF.

This clone has just a few counts. The chain combines TRBV4-2 with TRBJ1-2; D perhaps matches TRBD1 (6 bases). CDR3 size: 17 residues. Germline CDR1 reads LGHNA; CDR2 reads YNFKEQ. Trimming took 0 bases from V and 0 from J, leaving 14 bases between them. The CDR3 loop is CASSQDLKGGPNYGYTF. The CDR3 nucleotides are TGTGCCAGCAGCCAAGATCTGAAAGGGGGTCCTAACTATGGCTACACCTTC.

The gene calls are TRBV15 and TRBJ2-5; D might be TRBD1 (5 bases). V lost 5 bases to trimming and J lost 3 bases, with 16 bases between them. The CDR3 is made up of 15 amino acids. Per germline, CDR1 LNHNV and CDR2 YYDKDF (reference sequence). The CDR3 reads CATSLTRGREETQYF. The CDR3 DNA reads TGTGCCACCAGCCTCACAAGGGGAAGAGAAGAGACCCAGTACTTC.

This chain connects TRBV5-1 to TRBJ2-7; 9 positions match TRBD1. The germline V gene has CDR1 SGHRS and CDR2 YFSETQ. V shed 0 bases, J shed 5 bases, and the junction held 9 bases outside the gene matches. The length of the CDR3 is 16 residues. Here the CDR3 DNA reads TGCGCCAGCAGCTTGGTTGCGGGGACAGGGTTCAACGAGCAGTACTTC. This codes for CASSLVAGTGFNEQYF.

The chain couples TRBV18 to TRBJ1-2, with 8 bases aligning to TRBD1. This CDR3 comprises 13 residues. The germline V gene encodes CDR1 KGHSH and CDR2 LQKENI. After removal of 3 bases from V and 8 bases from J, the junction contained 5 bases not matched to a gene. The CDR3 sequence: CASSPGQGRGYTF. In DNA, the CDR3 is TGTGCCAGCTCACCTGGACAGGGACGAGGCTACACCTTC.

The chain joins TRBV10-3 to TRBJ2-2; the match to TRBD2 covers 8 bases. CDR3 length equals 16 residues. V lost 6 bases to trimming and J lost 5 bases; unmatched junction nucleotides: 11. The V gene's germline CDR1 is ENHRY and CDR2 SYGVKD. CDR3 protein: CAIRPGLEKGTGELFF. CDR3 nucleotide sequence: TGTGCCATCAGACCGGGACTAGAAAAGGGTACCGGGGAGCTGTTTTTT.

V gene TRBV3-1 (or the pseudogene TRBV3-2) combines with J gene TRBJ1-4; unclear D gene. The CDR3 totals 16 residues. The V and J ends lost 4 bases and 4 bases respectively, with 16 bases between them. Per the germline V gene, CDR1 is LGHDT and CDR2 is YNNKEL (reference sequence). The CDR3 nucleotides read TGTGCCAGCAGCCTCACGACGGGTCTTGGTAATGAAAAACTGTTTTTT. Its translation is CASSLTTGLGNEKLFF.

V usage is TRBV25-1 and J usage is TRBJ2-7, with 12 bases fitting TRBD2. CDR3 size: 16 residues. Germline lookup yields CDR1 MGHDK and CDR2 SYGVNS. Trimming cost V 6 bases and J 11 bases; bases outside gene matches: 17. CDR3 sequence: CASSEATGTSGYPEYF. The CDR3 DNA sequence: TGTGCCAGCAGCGAAGCAACCGGGACTAGCGGGTATCCGGAGTACTTC.

The chain is built from TRBV18 and TRBJ2-3; maybe TRBD2 (7 bases). The CDR3 consists of 16 residues. Germline V gene sequence: CDR1 KGHSH, CDR2 LQKENI. The germline V and J ends were trimmed by 1 base and 0 bases, with 11 bases remaining between them. The CDR3 DNA sequence: TGTGCCAGCTCACCACGAAGGGGGGGTAGCACAGATACGCAGTATTTT. Residues: CASSPRRGGSTDTQYF.